This T cell receptor beta chain was recovered during a study of T cells after yellow fever vaccination. TCRdb reprocessed the 5' RACE reads via MiXCR and lists one record per CDR3 protein. This sample carries hundreds of thousands of distinct CDR3 sequences, 12% of them seen once, and the ten largest clones take about 15%. This clonotype was observed a handful of times. The germline V and J ends were trimmed by 4 bases and 1 base, with 10 bases remaining between them. The CDR3 has 14 residues. Per germline, CDR1 SGDLS and CDR2 YYNGEE. The chain employs TRBV9 and TRBJ2-3; D gene ambiguous. The receptor comes from a man aged 30 to 45 who received the YFV17D yellow fever vaccine. This sample comprised PBMCs, obtained on the day of the yellow fever booster vaccination. DNA for the CDR3: TGTGCCAGCAGCCCTCGTGACGGCACAGATACGCAGTATTTT. It yields the protein CASSPRDGTDTQYF.